Presented here are 2 T cell receptor beta chains from one specimen sequenced in a study of blood T cells in healthy people across ages. The use of a sample-barcoded 5' primer and a J-beta primer mix characterized a second PCR of 7 to 11 cycles. Using its own MiXCR run on the 5' RACE reads, TCRdb lists one record per CDR3 protein. The sample holds roughly 1,700,000 distinct CDR3 sequences, roughly 28% seen once. The sequencing input was blood. These receptors came from a woman aged 25 to 39 in good health.

The rearrangement joins TRBV2 to TRBJ2-1; TRBD2 is a possible D gene (5 bases). This CDR3 spans 15 amino acids. The V and J ends lost 1 base and 8 bases respectively, with 15 bases between them. Germline-derived CDR1 and CDR2 are SNHLY and FYNNEI. CDR3 region: CASSEEVARVHEQFF. CDR3 DNA: TGTGCCAGCAGTGAAGAGGTAGCGCGCGTACATGAGCAGTTCTTC.

CDR3: CATQDTQSYEQYF. For the CDR3, the DNA is TGTGCCACTCAAGACACCCAGTCCTACGAGCAGTACTTC. The chain carries TRBV2 and TRBJ2-4; unclear D gene. With the DNA end fitting TRBJ2-7 better, the J assignment may be wrong. The CDR3 is made up of 13 amino acids. Germline lookup yields CDR1 SNHLY and CDR2 FYNNEI.